The 15 T cell receptor beta chains given below trace back to one sample, sequenced in a study of vaccination effects on CD4 cells after COVID-19. ViraFEST assay sequencing came after antigen-specific CD4+ T cells were expanded with viral peptide pools. Isolating CD4+ T cells followed approximately 9 days of culture. Two-dose vaccination with either BNT162b2 or mRNA-1273 was given to the participants. These receptors have no identified antigens. Profiling relied on immunoSEQ multiplex PCR, and the TCRdb table lists in-frame clones only, not all of them. This repertoire shows around 59,000 clones, roughly three quarters found once; its top ten account for 2%. The starting material was CD4+ T cells from PBMCs cultured with HCoV-OC43 spike peptides, obtained after COVID-19 vaccination. Subset defined: HCoV-OC43 spike overlapping peptide pool stimulation. These receptors all come from a human donor who received a COVID-19 vaccine.

This clone was observed a single time. The rearrangement uses TRBV18 and TRBJ1-5, with 9 positions matching TRBD1. This CDR3 has 18 residues. V was pared by 4 bases and J by 0 bases, with 10 bases of the junction left unmatched. CDR1 and CDR2 (germline): KGHSH, LQKENI. Here the CDR3 reads CASSRGTGGRDSNQPQHF. As DNA, the CDR3 is TGTGCCAGCTCACGGGGAACAGGGGGCAGAGATAGCAATCAGCCCCAGCATTTT. The whole variable domain, remainder taken from reference TRBV18 and TRBJ1-5, is NAGVMQNPRHLVRRRGQEARLRCSPMKGHSHVYWYRQLPEEGLKFMVYLQKENIIDESGMPKERFSAEFPKEGPSILRIQQVVRGDSAAYFCASSRGTGGRDSNQPQHFGDGTRLSIL.

This clone appeared a single time. The rearrangement joins TRBV11-2 to TRBJ1-6; no clear D gene. The CDR3 has 15 residues. In germline, CDR1 is SGHAT, CDR2 FQNNGV. Trimming left V 4 bases short and J 7 bases short, with 14 bases between. The CDR3 here is CASSSNRTANSPLHF. The CDR3 DNA reads TGTGCCAGCAGCTCCAACCGGACGGCCAATTCACCCCTCCACTTT.

This chain uses TRBV24-1 with TRBJ1-5, with TRBD1 as a possible D gene (6 bases). This CDR3 contains 13 residues. The ends were cut back, 5 bases at V and 7 bases at J, with 11 bases in the middle. Per the germline V gene, CDR1 is KGHDR and CDR2 is SFDVKD. The CDR3 nucleotides are TGTGCCACCAGTGCTCAACAGGGCCAGCCCCAGCATTTT. Protein sequence: CATSAQQGQPQHF.

The V and J genes are TRBV3-1 (or the pseudogene TRBV3-2) and TRBJ2-1, with D possibly TRBD2 on 5 matching bases. The ends were cut back, 1 base at V and 10 bases at J, with 5 bases in the middle. CDR1 LGHDT and CDR2 YNNKEL come from the germline V gene (reference sequence). The CDR3 runs to 11 residues. CDR3 in DNA: TGTGCCAGCAGCCAAGGGAGGGAGCAGTTCTTC. As protein: CASSQGREQFF.

In DNA form, the CDR3 reads TGTGCCAGTAGCCTTTTTGGGCAGGGGGCTCAGGGGGGGACGGAGCTGTTTTTT. It translates to CASSLFGQGAQGGTELFF. The genes are TRBV19 and TRBJ2-2, with a weak D call TRBD1 (8 bases). CDR3 length equals 18 residues. The V end lost 6 bases, the J end lost 10 bases, and 30 bases lay between the germline ends. Germline V gene data show CDR1 as LNHDA and CDR2 as SQIVND (reference sequence).

The chain links TRBV6-2 or TRBV6-3 to TRBJ2-7; 9 bases are a match to TRBD2. The ends lost 5 bases at V and 6 bases at J; junction bases unmatched: 8. Germline V CDR1 and CDR2: MNHEY, SVGEGT. The CDR3 loop spans 14 amino acids. CDR3 sequence (DNA): TGTGCCAGCAGTCTAGCGGGGAGGCCGATCGAGCAGTACGTC. It yields the protein CASSLAGRPIEQYV.

The V gene is TRBV28, the J gene TRBJ2-2, with 7 bases identical to TRBD1. Germline V gene lookup returns CDR1 MDHEN and CDR2 SYDVKM. The CDR3 loop spans 14 amino acids. V shed 6 bases and J 6 bases; nucleotides not matched to a gene: 7. CDR3 in amino acids: CASSSSQGAGELFF. The CDR3 DNA reads TGTGCCAGCAGCTCAAGCCAGGGGGCCGGGGAGCTGTTTTTT.

The chain recombines TRBV5-8 with TRBJ2-3; D is perhaps TRBD2 (6 bases). V dropped 7 bases and J dropped 3 bases, with 21 bases sitting between them. Germline values: CDR1 SGHTS, CDR2 YDEGEE. CDR3 length: 16 residues. The CDR3 region is CASPARLGAGTDTQYF. The CDR3 region has the DNA TGTGCCAGCCCGGCCCGACTAGGTGCGGGGACAGATACGCAGTATTTT.

The rearrangement links TRBV19 to TRBJ1-1; 9 nucleotides agree with TRBD1. This CDR3 is built from 13 residues. Germline-derived CDR1 and CDR2 are LNHDA and SQIVND (reference sequence). With V trimmed by 11 bases and J by 3 bases, 7 bases remained unmatched. CDR3 nucleotide sequence: TGTGCCTGCACAGGGGGCTTTTACACTGAAGCTTTCTTT. Amino acid sequence: CACTGGFYTEAFF.

This clone was picked up one time. The rearrangement links TRBV5-5 to TRBJ1-5, with 8 bases lining up with TRBD1. The germline CDR1 and CDR2 sequences are SGHKS and YYEKEE (reference sequence). This CDR3 contains 15 residues. Trimming took 4 bases from V and 2 from J; bases not matched to a gene: 5. The CDR3 loop reads CASSLDRGGNQPQHF. The CDR3 DNA sequence: TGTGCCAGCAGCCTCGACAGGGGCGGCAATCAGCCCCAGCATTTT.

The rearrangement uses TRBV19 and TRBJ2-1, with 9 positions matching TRBD1. V lost 5 bases to trimming and J lost 6 bases; unmatched junction nucleotides: 17. The germline V gene encodes CDR1 LNHDA and CDR2 SQIVND (reference sequence). This CDR3 is 18 amino acids long. CDR3 DNA: TGTGCCAGTAGTCCCCGTCGTTCGGACAGGGGTTGGGGCAATGAGCAGTTCTTC. This translates into CASSPRRSDRGWGNEQFF.

V usage is TRBV19 and J usage is TRBJ1-3; TRBD1 agrees at 9 bases. Germline assignment: CDR1 LNHDA and CDR2 SQIVND (reference sequence). The CDR3 is 16 amino acids. The V segment lost 5 bases and the J segment 2 bases; nucleotides outside the gene matches: 7. CDR3 nucleotides: TGTGCCAGTAGTCCGGGACAGGGTTGGACTGGAAACACCATATATTTT. Translation: CASSPGQGWTGNTIYF. Using reference TRBV19 and TRBJ1-3 for the parts outside the CDR3, the full variable domain is DGGITQSPKYLFRKEGQNVTLSCEQNLNHDAMYWYRQDPGQGLRLIYYSQIVNDFQKGDIAEGYSVSREKKESFPLTVTSAQKNPTAFYLCASSPGQGWTGNTIYFGEGSWLTVV.

The chain uses TRBV9 and TRBJ2-3; no reliable D call. This CDR3 is built from 14 residues. The V end was cut by 4 bases, the J end by 0 bases, with 9 bases between. Germline-derived CDR1 and CDR2 are SGDLS and YYNGEE. The DNA for the CDR3 is TGTGCCAGCAGCACCGTCGCTAGCACAGATACGCAGTATTTT. Amino acids: CASSTVASTDTQYF.

The sample holds a few counts of this clone. The chain has TRBV2 and TRBJ1-5; D perhaps matches TRBD1 (5 bases). The germline V and J ends were trimmed by 8 bases and 1 base, with 12 bases remaining between them. Germline V CDR1 and CDR2: SNHLY, FYNNEI. This CDR3 has 14 amino acids. The CDR3 reads CASASDSSNQPQHF. CDR3 nucleotides: TGTGCCAGCGCCTCCGACAGCAGCAATCAGCCCCAGCATTTT.

The chain uses TRBV13 and TRBJ1-6; TRBD1 is a possible D gene (6 bases). CDR3 length: 15 residues. Germline CDR1 is PRHDT and CDR2 is FYEKMQ (reference sequence). V was trimmed by 5 bases and J by 7 bases, leaving 15 bases between them. DNA for the CDR3: TGTGCCAGCAGCGCGGCGACAGGACGCAATTCACCCCTCCACTTT. Its translation is CASSAATGRNSPLHF.